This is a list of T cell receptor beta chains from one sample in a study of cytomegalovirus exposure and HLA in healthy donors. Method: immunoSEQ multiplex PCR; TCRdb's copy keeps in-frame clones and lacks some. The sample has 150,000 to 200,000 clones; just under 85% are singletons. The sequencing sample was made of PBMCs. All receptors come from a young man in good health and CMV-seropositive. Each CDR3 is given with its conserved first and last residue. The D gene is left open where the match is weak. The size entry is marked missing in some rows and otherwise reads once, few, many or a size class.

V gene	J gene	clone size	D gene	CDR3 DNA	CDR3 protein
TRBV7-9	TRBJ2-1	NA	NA	TGTGCCAGCAGCTTAAAAGGAGGGCCGGATGAGCAGTTCTTC	CASSLKGGPDEQFF
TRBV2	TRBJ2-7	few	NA	TGTGCCAGCACCACCCGGAGTAATGGAGAGCAGTACTTC	CASTTRSNGEQYF
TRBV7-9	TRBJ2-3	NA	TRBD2	TGTGCCAGCAGCCCCGGGACTAGCGGCCCCACAGATACGCAGTATTTT	CASSPGTSGPTDTQYF
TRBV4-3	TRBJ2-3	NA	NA	TGCGCCAGCAGCCAAGATAACGGAGCGAGTACGCAGTATTTT	CASSQDNGASTQYF
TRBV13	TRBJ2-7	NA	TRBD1	TGTGCCAGCAGCTTAGGACAGGGGGCTTCGACCTACGAGCAGTACTTC	CASSLGQGASTYEQYF
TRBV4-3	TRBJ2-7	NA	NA	TGCGCCAGCAGCCAGCCTAGAGGGGAGCAGTACTTC	CASSQPRGEQYF
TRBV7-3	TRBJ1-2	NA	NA	TGTGCCAGCAGCTTCCGCGGCAGGGAGGATGGCTACACCTTC	CASSFRGREDGYTF
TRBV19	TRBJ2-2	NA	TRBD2	TGTGCCAGCCAAAAAACGGGGGGTCACACCGGGGAGCTGTTTTTT	CASQKTGGHTGELFF
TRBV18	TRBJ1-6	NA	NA	TGTGCCAGCTCACCCACCAGGGTGCACTCACCCCTCCACTTT	CASSPTRVHSPLHF
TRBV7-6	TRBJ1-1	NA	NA	TGTGCCAGCAGCTTCGGTCCGGGGGCTGAAGCTTTCTTT	CASSFGPGAEAFF
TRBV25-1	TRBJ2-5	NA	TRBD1	TGTGCCAGCAAGGCCGGACAGGGGGAGACCCAGTACTTC	CASKAGQGETQYF
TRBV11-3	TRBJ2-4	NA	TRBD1	TGTGCCAGCAGCCCCGGCGGGACAGGCAAAAACATTCAGTACTTC	CASSPGGTGKNIQYF
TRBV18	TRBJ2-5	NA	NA	TGTGCCAGCTCCCCGCAAGAGACCCAGTACTTC	CASSPQETQYF
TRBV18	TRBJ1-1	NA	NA	TGTGCCAGCTCACCAAGGGAGGGAGAAGCTTTCTTT	CASSPREGEAFF
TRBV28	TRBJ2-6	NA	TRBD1	TGTGCCAGCAGCTTCTCCAGGGGGACTGGGGCCAACGTCCTGACTTTC	CASSFSRGTGANVLTF
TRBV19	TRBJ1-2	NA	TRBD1	TGTGCCAGCCATGAATACCCGGGACAGATCTATGGCTACACCTTC	CASHEYPGQIYGYTF
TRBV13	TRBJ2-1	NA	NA	TGTGCCAGCACTGGGGGGGGCCCCAGCTCCTACAATGAGCAGTTCTTC	CASTGGGPSSYNEQFF
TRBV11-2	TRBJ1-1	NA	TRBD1	TGTGCCAGCAGTCGCACAGGGGGGAACACTGAAGCTTTCTTT	CASSRTGGNTEAFF
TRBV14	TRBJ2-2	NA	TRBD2	TGTGCCAGCAGCCAGTGGCGGGGGGGGCCCCCCGCCACCGGGGAGCTGTTTTTT	CASSQWRGGPPATGELFF
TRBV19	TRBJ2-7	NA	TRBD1	TGTGCCAGTAGTACAGGACAGGCTACTGAGGAGGAGGAGCAGTACTTC	CASSTGQATEEEEQYF
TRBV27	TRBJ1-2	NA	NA	TGTGCCAGCAGTTTATCGCTGGAGTGGGGCTACACCTTC	CASSLSLEWGYTF
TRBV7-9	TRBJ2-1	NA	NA	TGTGCCAGCAGCTCCCTCAGAGTTAGCGACAATGAGCAGTTCTTC	CASSSLRVSDNEQFF
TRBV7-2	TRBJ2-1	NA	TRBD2	TGTGCCAGCAGCAGGACTAGCGGGGAGTCGAATGAGCAGTTCTTC	CASSRTSGESNEQFF
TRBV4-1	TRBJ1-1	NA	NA	TGCGCCAGCAGCCAAGGGGATCTGGGTTTGCAGGGAGCTTTCTTT	CASSQGDLGLQGAFF
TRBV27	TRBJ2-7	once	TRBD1	TGTGCCAGCTCACCCCGCGGGACAGGCCTCTACGAGCAGTACTTC	CASSPRGTGLYEQYF
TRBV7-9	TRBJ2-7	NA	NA	TGTGCCAGCTGGGCGGGAACCGAGCAGTACTTC	CASWAGTEQYF
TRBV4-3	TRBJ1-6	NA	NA	TGCGCCAGCAGCCAAGATAGGCAAAAGGAGATGTCACCCCTCCACTTT	CASSQDRQKEMSPLHF
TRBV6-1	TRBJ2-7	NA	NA	TGTGCCAGCATGGGCGACTCCTACGAGCAGTACTTC	CASMGDSYEQYF
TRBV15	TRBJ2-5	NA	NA	TGTGCCACCGTGGAGGGATGGGGAGAGACCCAGTACTTC	CATVEGWGETQYF
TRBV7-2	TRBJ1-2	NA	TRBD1	TGTGCCAGCAGCTTACCGACAGGGTTGCTTGGCTACACCTTC	CASSLPTGLLGYTF
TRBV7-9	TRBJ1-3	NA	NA	TGTGCCAGCAGCTTATTAGAGGAAAACTCTGGAAACACCATATATTTT	CASSLLEENSGNTIYF
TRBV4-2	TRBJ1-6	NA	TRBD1	TGTGCCAGCAGCCAAGCTACCGGGACAGGGGGGAATTCACCCCTCCACTTT	CASSQATGTGGNSPLHF